These T cell receptor beta chains were read from a single sample in a study of T cell repertoires in cytomegalovirus infection. From the reads, TCRdb called clonotypes with MiXCR, one entry per CDR3 protein. The sample has about 260,000 distinct CDR3 sequences, over 8% seen once. The sequencing input was PBMCs. The receptors stem from a human donor in good health (CMV status not recorded). Some clones in this sample may be carry-over from other donors' samples. The CDR3 runs from the conserved cysteine through the conserved F or W. D genes are given only for firm matches. Size values are once, few and many counts, or a class for expanded clones, and some rows have none.

>TRBV28|13|.|TRBJ1-1|.
TGTGCCAGCAGTAGGACTTACAGATCTGAAGCTTTCTTT
CASSRTYRSEAFF
>TRBV7-2|11|.|TRBJ2-7|few
TGTGCCAGCAGCCCCGGGACACTCCAGTACTTC
CASSPGTLQYF
>TRBV7-2|16|TRBD2|TRBJ2-7|many
TGTGCCAGCAGCTTAGGGACTAGCGGGGCCCCCCACGAGCAGTACTTC
CASSLGTSGAPHEQYF
>TRBV7-2|16|.|TRBJ1-1|few
TGTGCCAGCAGCCCATTATTGACAGGACGCGACACTGAAGCTTTCTTT
CASSPLLTGRDTEAFF
>TRBV19|15|.|TRBJ2-2|many
TGTGCCAGTAGTACCACCTCGTTGGCGACCGGGGAGCTGTTTTTT
CASSTTSLATGELFF
>TRBV7-2|13|.|TRBJ1-1|many
TGTGCCAGCAGCATTAATTTAAGGGGTCAGACTTTCTTT
CASSINLRGQTFF
>TRBV7-2|15|TRBD1|TRBJ2-3|.
TGTGCCAGCACCTTCCTGGGACAGCGCACAGATACGCAGTATTTT
CASTFLGQRTDTQYF
>TRBV7-2|15|TRBD1|TRBJ2-5|many
TGTGCCAGCAGACCCCCGGGACAGAAAGGGGAGACCCAGTACTTC
CASRPPGQKGETQYF
>TRBV5-3|13|.|TRBJ2-7|many
TGTGCCAGCAGCAAGGACCGAAGGGACGAGCAGTACTTC
CASSKDRRDEQYF
>TRBV25-1|14|TRBD2|TRBJ2-4|many
TGTGCCAGCAGTGAACCGCTAGCGGGGGACATTCAGTACTTC
CASSEPLAGDIQYF
>TRBV7-9|13|.|TRBJ2-1|.
TGTGCCAGCAGCCCCGCGCCCTACAATGAGCAGTTCTTC
CASSPAPYNEQFF
>TRBV7-2|13|.|TRBJ1-6|once
TGTGCCAGCAGCGCAGACGGGAATTCACCCCTCCACTTT
CASSADGNSPLHF
>TRBV6-2/TRBV6-3|15|.|TRBJ2-5|many
TGTGCCAGCAGGCCGTACGGGCAGCCCCAAGAGACCCAGTACTTC
CASRPYGQPQETQYF
>TRBV7-2|15|TRBD2|TRBJ2-5|many
TGTGCCAGCAGCTTGAGTCTAGCGGGGGTAGAGACCCAGTACTTC
CASSLSLAGVETQYF
>TRBV20-1|10|.|TRBJ2-7|many
TGCAGTGCCCAGAAGTACGAGCAGTACTTC
CSAQKYEQYF
>TRBV7-2|17|TRBD2|TRBJ2-7|many
TGTGCCAGCAGCTTAGTTTTCGATACTAGCGGGATCTACGAGCAGTACTTC
CASSLVFDTSGIYEQYF
>TRBV11-2|18|TRBD2|TRBJ2-1|few
TGTGCCAGCAGCCCTCGCGGACTAGCGAGCTTCTCCTACAATGAGCAGTTCTTC
CASSPRGLASFSYNEQFF
>TRBV7-2|15|TRBD1|TRBJ2-7|many
TGTGCCAGCAGCTCGTCCTGGACAGGAGCCTACGAGCAGTACTTC
CASSSSWTGAYEQYF
>TRBV7-6|15|TRBD1|TRBJ1-4|.
TGTGCCAGCAGCGTGGTCGGGACAGGCGTTGAAAAACTGTTTTTT
CASSVVGTGVEKLFF
>TRBV12-3/TRBV12-4|13|.|TRBJ1-2|many
TGTGCCAGCAGCCCCTCGGGAGACTATGGCTACACCTTC
CASSPSGDYGYTF